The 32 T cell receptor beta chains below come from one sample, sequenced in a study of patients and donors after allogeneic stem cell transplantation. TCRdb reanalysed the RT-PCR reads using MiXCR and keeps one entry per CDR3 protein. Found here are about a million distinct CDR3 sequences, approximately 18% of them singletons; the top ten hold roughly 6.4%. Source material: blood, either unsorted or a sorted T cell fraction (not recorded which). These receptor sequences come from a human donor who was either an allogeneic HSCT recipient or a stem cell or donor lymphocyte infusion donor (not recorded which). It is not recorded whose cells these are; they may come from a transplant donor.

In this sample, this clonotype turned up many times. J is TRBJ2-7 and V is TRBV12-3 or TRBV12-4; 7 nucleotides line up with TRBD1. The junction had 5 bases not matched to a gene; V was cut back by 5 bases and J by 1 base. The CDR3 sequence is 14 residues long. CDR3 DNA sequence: TGTGCCAGCAGTGATTCGGGACAGTCCTACGAGCAGTACTTC. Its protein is CASSDSGQSYEQYF.

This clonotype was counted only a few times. CDR3 residues: CASSLEQREANVLTF. Written as DNA, the CDR3 is TGTGCCAGCAGTTTAGAACAGCGAGAGGCCAACGTCCTGACTTTC. The chain uses TRBV27 and TRBJ2-6, with D hard to call. V was clipped by 2 bases and J by 6 bases, with 11 bases between them. Germline V lookup: CDR1 MNHEY, CDR2 SMNVEV (reference sequence). The CDR3 is 15 residues long.

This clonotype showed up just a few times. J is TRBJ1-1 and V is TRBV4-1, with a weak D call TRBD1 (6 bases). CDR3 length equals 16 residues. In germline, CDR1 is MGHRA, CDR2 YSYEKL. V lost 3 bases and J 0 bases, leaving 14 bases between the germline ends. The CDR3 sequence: CASSQAGGGMNTEAFF. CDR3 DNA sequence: TGCGCCAGCAGCCAGGCGGGGGGCGGCATGAACACTGAAGCTTTCTTT.

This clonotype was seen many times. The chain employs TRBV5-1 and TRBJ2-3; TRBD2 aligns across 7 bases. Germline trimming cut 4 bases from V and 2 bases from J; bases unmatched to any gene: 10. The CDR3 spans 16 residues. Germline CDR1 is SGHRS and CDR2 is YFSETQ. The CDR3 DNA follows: TGCGCCAGCAGCCTCCCGAGCGGGGTGATCACAGATACGCAGTATTTT. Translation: CASSLPSGVITDTQYF.

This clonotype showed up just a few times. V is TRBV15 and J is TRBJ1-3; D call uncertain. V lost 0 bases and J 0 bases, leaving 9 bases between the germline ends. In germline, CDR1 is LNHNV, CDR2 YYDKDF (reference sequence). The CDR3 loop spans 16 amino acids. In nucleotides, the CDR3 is TGTGCCACCAGCAGAGATCTCGGGAGCTCTGGAAACACCATATATTTT. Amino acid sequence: CATSRDLGSSGNTIYF.

The CDR3 nucleotides read TGTGCCAGCAGCCGACTAGCGGCCTACGAGCAGTACTTC. Translation: CASSRLAAYEQYF. The J gene is TRBJ2-7, the V gene TRBV5-8; 9 nucleotides line up with TRBD2. This CDR3 is built from 13 residues. V lost 4 bases to trimming and J lost 2 bases; unmatched junction nucleotides: 1. Per the germline V gene, CDR1 is SGHTS and CDR2 is YDEGEE. The whole variable domain, filled in from reference TRBV5-8 and TRBJ2-7, reads EAGVTQSPTHLIKTRGQQATLRCSPISGHTSVYWYQQALGLGLQFLLWYDEGEERNRGNFPPRFSGRQFPNYSSELNVNALELEDSALYLCASSRLAAYEQYFGPGTRLTVT.

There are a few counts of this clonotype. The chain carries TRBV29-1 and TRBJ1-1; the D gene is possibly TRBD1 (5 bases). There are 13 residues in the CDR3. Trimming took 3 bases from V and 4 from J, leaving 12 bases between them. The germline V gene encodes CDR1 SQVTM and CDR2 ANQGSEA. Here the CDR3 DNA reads TGCAGCGTTGATGGGGGGGAAGTCACTGAAGCTTTCTTT. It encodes CSVDGGEVTEAFF.

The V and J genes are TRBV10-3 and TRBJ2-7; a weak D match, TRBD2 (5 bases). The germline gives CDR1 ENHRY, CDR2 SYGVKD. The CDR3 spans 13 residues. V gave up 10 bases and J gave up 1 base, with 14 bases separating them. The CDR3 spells CATSSGGSYEQYF. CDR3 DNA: TGTGCCACCTCAAGCGGCGGATCCTACGAGCAGTACTTC.

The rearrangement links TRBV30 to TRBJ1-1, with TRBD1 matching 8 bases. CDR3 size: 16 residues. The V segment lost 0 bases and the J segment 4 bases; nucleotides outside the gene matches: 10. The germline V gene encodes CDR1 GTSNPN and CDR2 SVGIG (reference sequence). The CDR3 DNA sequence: TGTGCCTGGAGTGTACGGCAGGGGGCCTGGGGCACTGAAGCTTTCTTT. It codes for CAWSVRQGAWGTEAFF.

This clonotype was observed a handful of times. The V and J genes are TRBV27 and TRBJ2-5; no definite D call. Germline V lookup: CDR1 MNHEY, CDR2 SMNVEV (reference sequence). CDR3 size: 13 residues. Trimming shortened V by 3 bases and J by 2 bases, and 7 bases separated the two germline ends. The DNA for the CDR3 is TGTGCCAGCAGTTTCTTATCGCAAGAGACCCAGTACTTC. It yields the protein CASSFLSQETQYF.

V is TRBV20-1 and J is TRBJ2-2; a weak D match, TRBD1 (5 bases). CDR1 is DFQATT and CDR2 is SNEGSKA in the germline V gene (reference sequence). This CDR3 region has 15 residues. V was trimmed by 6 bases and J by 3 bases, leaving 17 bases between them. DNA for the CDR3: TGCAGTGCACCGGCAGGGCCGAAAGACACCGGGGAGCTGTTTTTT. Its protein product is CSAPAGPKDTGELFF.

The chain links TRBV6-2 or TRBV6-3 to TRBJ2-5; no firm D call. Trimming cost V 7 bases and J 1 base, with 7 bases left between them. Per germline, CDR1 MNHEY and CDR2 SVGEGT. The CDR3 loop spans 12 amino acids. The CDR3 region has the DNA TGTGCCAGCACCCACCGCCAAGAGACCCAGTACTTC. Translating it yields CASTHRQETQYF.

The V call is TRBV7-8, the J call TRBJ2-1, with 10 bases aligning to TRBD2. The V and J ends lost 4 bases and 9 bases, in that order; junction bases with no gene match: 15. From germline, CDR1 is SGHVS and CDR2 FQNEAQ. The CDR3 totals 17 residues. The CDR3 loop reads CASSSPTRAGGPGEQFF. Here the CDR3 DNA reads TGTGCCAGCAGCTCCCCGACTCGAGCGGGGGGGCCCGGTGAGCAGTTCTTC.

CDR3 loop: CASSAPGTGIREQYF. The CDR3 nucleotides read TGTGCCAGCAGCGCCCCCGGGACAGGGATCCGCGAGCAGTACTTC. The rearrangement joins TRBV9 to TRBJ2-7; 9 positions match TRBD1. With V trimmed by 3 bases and J by 6 bases, 10 bases remained unmatched. CDR1 is SGDLS and CDR2 is YYNGEE in the germline V gene. This CDR3 spans 15 amino acids.

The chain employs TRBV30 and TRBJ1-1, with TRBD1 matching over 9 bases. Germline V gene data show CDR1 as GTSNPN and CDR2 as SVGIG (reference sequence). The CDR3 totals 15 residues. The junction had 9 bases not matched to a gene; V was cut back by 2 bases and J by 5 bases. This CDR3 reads CAWSPPGTGRTEAFF. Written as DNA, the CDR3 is TGTGCCTGGAGTCCCCCGGGGACAGGGAGGACTGAAGCTTTCTTT.

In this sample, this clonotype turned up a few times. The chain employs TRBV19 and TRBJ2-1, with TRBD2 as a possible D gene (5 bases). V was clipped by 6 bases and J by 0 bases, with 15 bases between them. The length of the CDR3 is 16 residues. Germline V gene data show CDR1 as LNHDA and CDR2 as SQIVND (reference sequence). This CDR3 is CASRNGRGSSYNEQFF. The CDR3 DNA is TGTGCCAGTAGAAACGGACGGGGAAGCTCCTACAATGAGCAGTTCTTC.

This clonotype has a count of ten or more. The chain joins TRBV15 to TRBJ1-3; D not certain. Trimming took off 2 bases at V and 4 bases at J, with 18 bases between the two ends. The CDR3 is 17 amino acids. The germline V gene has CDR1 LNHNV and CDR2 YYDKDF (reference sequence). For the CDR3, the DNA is TGTGCCACCAGCAGAATGCGGCCTACGGCGGCGGGAAACACCATATATTTT. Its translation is CATSRMRPTAAGNTIYF.

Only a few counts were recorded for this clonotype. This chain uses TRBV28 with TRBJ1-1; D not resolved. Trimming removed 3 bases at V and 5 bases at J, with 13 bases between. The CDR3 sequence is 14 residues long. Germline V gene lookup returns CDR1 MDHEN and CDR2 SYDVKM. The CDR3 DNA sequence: TGTGCCAGCAGTTTCGGAGGGAAAAAGACTGAAGCTTTCTTT. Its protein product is CASSFGGKKTEAFF.

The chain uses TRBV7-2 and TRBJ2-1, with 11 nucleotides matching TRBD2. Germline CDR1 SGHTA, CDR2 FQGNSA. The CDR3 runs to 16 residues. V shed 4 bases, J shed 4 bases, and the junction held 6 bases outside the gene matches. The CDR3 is CASSSRLAGNYNEQFF. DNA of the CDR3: TGTGCCAGCAGCTCCAGACTAGCGGGGAATTACAATGAGCAGTTCTTC. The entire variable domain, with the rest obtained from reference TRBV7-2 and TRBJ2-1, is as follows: GAGVSQSPSNKVTEKGKDVELRCDPISGHTALYWYRQSLGQGLEFLIYFQGNSAPDKSGLPSDRFSAERTGGSVSTLTIQRTQQEDSAVYLCASSSRLAGNYNEQFFGPGTRLTVL.

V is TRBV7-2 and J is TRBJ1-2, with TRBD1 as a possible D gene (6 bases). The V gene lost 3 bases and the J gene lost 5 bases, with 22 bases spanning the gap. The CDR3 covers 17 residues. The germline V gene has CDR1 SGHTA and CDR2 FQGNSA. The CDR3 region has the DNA TGTGCCAGCAGCTTCTCGCAGAGGGGAGGGGGGAAGTATGGCTACACCTTC. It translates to CASSFSQRGGGKYGYTF. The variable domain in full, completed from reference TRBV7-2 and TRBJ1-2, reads GAGVSQSPSNKVTEKGKDVELRCDPISGHTALYWYRQSLGQGLEFLIYFQGNSAPDKSGLPSDRFSAERTGGSVSTLTIQRTQQEDSAVYLCASSFSQRGGGKYGYTFGSGTRLTVV.

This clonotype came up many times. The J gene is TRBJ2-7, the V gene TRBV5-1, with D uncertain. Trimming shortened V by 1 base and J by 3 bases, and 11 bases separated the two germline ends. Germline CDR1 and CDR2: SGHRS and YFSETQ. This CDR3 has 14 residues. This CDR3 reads CASSLTTPGYEQYF. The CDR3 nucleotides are TGCGCCAGCAGCTTGACCACTCCGGGCTACGAGCAGTACTTC.

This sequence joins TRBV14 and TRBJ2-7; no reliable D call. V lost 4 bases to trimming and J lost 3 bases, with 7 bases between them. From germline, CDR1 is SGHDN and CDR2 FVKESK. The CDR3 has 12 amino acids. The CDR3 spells CASSRSYYEQYF. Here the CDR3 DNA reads TGTGCCAGCAGCCGATCCTACTACGAGCAGTACTTC.

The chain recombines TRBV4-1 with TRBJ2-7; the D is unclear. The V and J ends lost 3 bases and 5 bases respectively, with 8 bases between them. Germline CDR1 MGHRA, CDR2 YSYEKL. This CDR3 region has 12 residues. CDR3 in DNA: TGCGCCAGCAGCCATACGGCAAACGAGCAGTACTTC. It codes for CASSHTANEQYF.

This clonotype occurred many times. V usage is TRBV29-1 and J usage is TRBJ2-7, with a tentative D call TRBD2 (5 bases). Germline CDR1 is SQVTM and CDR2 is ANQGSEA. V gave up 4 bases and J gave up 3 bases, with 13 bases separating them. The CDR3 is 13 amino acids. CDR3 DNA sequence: TGCAGCGTTGTGTTTTCGGGGAACTACGAGCAGTACTTC. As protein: CSVVFSGNYEQYF.

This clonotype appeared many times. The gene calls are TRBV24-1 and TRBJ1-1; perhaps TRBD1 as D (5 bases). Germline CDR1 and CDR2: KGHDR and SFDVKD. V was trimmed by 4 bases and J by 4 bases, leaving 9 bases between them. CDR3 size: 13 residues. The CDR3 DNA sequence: TGTGCCACCAGTGAACCTCAGGGCACTGAAGCTTTCTTT. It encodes CATSEPQGTEAFF.

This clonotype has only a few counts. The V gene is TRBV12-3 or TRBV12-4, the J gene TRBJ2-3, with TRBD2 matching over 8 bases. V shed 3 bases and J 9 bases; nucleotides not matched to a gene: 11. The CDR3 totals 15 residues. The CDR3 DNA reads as TGTGCCAGCAGTTTGATCGCGGGGGGCCCGAGGACGCAGTATTTT. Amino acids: CASSLIAGGPRTQYF.

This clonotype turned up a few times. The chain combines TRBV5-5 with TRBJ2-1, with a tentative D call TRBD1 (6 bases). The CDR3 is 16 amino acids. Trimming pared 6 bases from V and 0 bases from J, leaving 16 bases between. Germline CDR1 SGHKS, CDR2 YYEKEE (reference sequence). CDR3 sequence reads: CASTSQGFSSYNEQFF. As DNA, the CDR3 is TGTGCCAGCACTTCCCAGGGGTTTAGCTCCTACAATGAGCAGTTCTTC.

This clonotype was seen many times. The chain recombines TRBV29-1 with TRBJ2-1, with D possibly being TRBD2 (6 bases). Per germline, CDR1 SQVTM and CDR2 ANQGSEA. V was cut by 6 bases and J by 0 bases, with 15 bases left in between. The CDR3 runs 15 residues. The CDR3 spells CSVRENPSSYNEQFF. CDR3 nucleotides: TGCAGCGTACGGGAGAACCCTAGCTCCTACAATGAGCAGTTCTTC.

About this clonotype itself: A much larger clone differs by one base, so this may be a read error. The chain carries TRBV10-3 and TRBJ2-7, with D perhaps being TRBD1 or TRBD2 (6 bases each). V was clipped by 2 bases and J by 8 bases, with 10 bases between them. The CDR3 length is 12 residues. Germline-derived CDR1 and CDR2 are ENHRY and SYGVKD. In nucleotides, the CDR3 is TGTGCCATCAGTGAGGTGCGGGACAAGCAGTACTTC. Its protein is CAISEVRDKQYF.

This CDR3 is CASSLTGGTNTEAFF. CDR3 coding DNA: TGCGCCAGCAGCCTTACAGGGGGCACGAACACTGAAGCTTTCTTT. J is TRBJ1-1 and V is TRBV5-1; 9 nucleotides align to TRBD1. The germline V gene has CDR1 SGHRS and CDR2 YFSETQ. The V segment lost 4 bases and the J segment 1 base; nucleotides outside the gene matches: 5. The CDR3 is 15 residues long.

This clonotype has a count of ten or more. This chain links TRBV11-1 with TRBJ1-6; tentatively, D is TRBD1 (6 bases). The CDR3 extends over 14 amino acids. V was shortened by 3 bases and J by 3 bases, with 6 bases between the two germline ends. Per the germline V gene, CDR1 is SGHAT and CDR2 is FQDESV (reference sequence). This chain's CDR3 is CASSLDSYNSPLHF. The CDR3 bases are TGTGCCAGCAGCTTGGACAGCTATAATTCACCCCTCCACTTT. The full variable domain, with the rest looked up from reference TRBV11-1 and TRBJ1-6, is EAEVAQSPRYKITEKSQAVAFWCDPISGHATLYWYRQILGQGPELLVQFQDESVVDDSQLPKDRFSAERLKGVDSTLKIQPAELGDSAMYLCASSLDSYNSPLHFGNGTRLTVT.

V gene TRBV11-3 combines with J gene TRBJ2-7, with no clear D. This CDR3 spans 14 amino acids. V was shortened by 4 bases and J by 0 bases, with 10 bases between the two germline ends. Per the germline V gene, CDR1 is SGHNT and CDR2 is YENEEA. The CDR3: CASSSSMGSYEQYF. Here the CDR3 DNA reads TGTGCCAGCAGCTCCTCAATGGGCTCCTACGAGCAGTACTTC.